This T cell receptor beta chain was retrieved from a study of beta chain features in type 1 diabetes (dated by TCRdb to the late 2010s). The study in broad terms: Mean age, gender distribution, total cell number and subset yield were not different between patients and healthy donors. A total of roughly 100 million sorted cells were examined across all samples, and a strong correlation was observed between cell number per subset and RNA yield. In the study, TCRB repertoires of sorted circulating CD4+ T cell subsets from recently diagnosed type 1 diabetes patients were compared with those of matched healthy donors. Regulatory and stem cell-like memory subsets were isolated from only 8 patients and 8 healthy donors, whereas naive and central memory subsets came from all 30 or so donors. Beyond this particular receptor, the publication reports: Only small numbers of individuals were included in the HLA sub-analyses, which left unresolved whether HLA type had any influence on TCRB rearrangement. Naive, central memory and regulatory TCRB repertoires appeared to be more similar among patients than among healthy donors. Because cDNA rather than genomic DNA was sequenced, highly expressing activated cells could have been over-represented, although no difference in activation and CD3 levels was found between groups. Fewer insertions and more nucleotide deletions at VDJ recombination sites were observed in patients with type 1 diabetes, implying thymic rearrangement abnormalities. In all four CD4+ subsets, TCRB CDR3 length was moderately but significantly shorter in type 1 diabetes patients. PCR might favor shorter templates, but patient and control samples were amplified and corrected together, so any skew would affect both groups equally.

Trimming accounts for 7 bases at V and 2 bases at J, while the number of junction bases matched to no gene is 7. As encoded in the germline V gene (reference sequence), CDR1 is LNHDA while CDR2 is SQIVND. The CDR3, cysteine through phenylalanine, is 15 amino acids long. Here the CDR3 DNA is all that survives: 45 bases in frame from base 1. Each donor gave one peripheral blood draw, averaging approximately 110 mL, which was collected into heparinised tubes. A BD FACSAria II was used to sort naive, central memory, regulatory and stem cell-like memory CD4+ T cells with a panel that included CD45RO, CCR7, CD25, CD127, CD95 and CD27. A purity above 95% was achieved for all sorted populations. PBMCs were separated immediately by Lymphoprep density gradient centrifugation and were stained directly, without being cultured. Samples were stained and sorted in pairs, with one healthy donor and one patient per experiment, so that batch effects were minimized.

On this clone: This receptor's antigen is unknown. No per-base quality is available; no much larger clone lies one base away.

The High Capacity cDNA Reverse Transcription Kit was used to reverse transcribe all of the isolated RNA, meaning that expressed TCRB transcripts were what got sequenced. Deep immunoSEQ sequencing was performed on naive, central memory and regulatory T cell samples, with an average of around 3.5 million total reads per sample. Sorted cells were lysed in RLT buffer, and RNA was extracted using DNase-treated RNeasy Micro or Mini kits according to cell number. Each cell subset was processed separately to prevent cross-contamination, with patient and healthy donor samples processed together. The immunoSEQ multiplex PCR was used to amplify TCRB sequences from cDNA, generating 87-bp fragments that spanned the CDR3 region. Amplicons were sequenced on the Illumina HiSeq platform. Per the authors' processing: PCR bias was corrected computationally using synthetic template baselines, and reads within Hamming distance 2 were collapsed, with unmergeable singletons discarded. Reads were aligned against IMGT to assign V, D and J genes, CDR3 length and insertions or deletions at six rearrangement sites. Within each subset, clonotype counts were normalized to sorted cell number, after which true diversity and Gini coefficients were computed with the tcR R package. The overlap coefficient, calculated on TCRB nucleotide sequences, was used to measure repertoire sharing. TCRdb took over this immuneACCESS table, retaining in-frame rearrangements with V and J assigned. Such tables are incomplete; in checked studies, under half of the missing clones stem from an unresolved V gene, and the remainder is unexplained. V and J calls and clone size are copied from that table; D and trimming were computed from the DNA. Present in this sample are fewer than 20,000 clones, almost 70% of which were seen just once. Together, the top ten hold 2% to 2.5% of the sample.

The chain links TRBV19 with TRBJ1-3, with 8 bases in between that match TRBD1. The receptor's source is a man aged 30 to 39 with type 1 diabetes. Sequenced: Tregs from blood. The cell subset or site label of this sample denotes: regulatory CD4+ T cells. This receptor has the CDR3 CASTRTGNAGNTIYF. The DNA sequence is TGTGCCAGTACCCGGACAGGGAACGCTGGAAACACCATATATTTT. The variable domain in full, with residues beyond the CDR3 obtained from the reference TRBV19 and TRBJ1-3 genes, is DGGITQSPKYLFRKEGQNVTLSCEQNLNHDAMYWYRQDPGQGLRLIYYSQIVNDFQKGDIAEGYSVSREKKESFPLTVTSAQKNPTAFYLCASTRTGNAGNTIYFGEGSWLTVV.